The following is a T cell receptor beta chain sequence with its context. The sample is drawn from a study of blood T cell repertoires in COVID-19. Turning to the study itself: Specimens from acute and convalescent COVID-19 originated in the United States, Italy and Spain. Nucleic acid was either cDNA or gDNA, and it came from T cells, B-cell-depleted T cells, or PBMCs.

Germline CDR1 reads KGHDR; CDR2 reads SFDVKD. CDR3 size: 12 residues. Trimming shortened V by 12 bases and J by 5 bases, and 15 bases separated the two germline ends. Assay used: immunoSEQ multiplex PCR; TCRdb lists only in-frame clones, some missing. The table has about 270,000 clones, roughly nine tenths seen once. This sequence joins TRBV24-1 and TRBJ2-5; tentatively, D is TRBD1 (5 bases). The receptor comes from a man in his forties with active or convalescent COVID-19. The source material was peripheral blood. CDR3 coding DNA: TGTGCCTCCCAGGGCGATAGGGAGACCCAGTACTTC. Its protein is CASQGDRETQYF.